This T cell receptor (beta chain) comes out of a study of cytomegalovirus exposure and HLA in healthy donors. With 1 base removed from V and 5 bases from J, the gap between germline ends came to 11 bases. Germline values: CDR1 SGHVS, CDR2 FQNEAQ. The CDR3 has 14 amino acids. Primers included in the PCR were 60 Vbeta and 13 Jbeta primers. Clones were sequenced by immunoSEQ multiplex PCR, and TCRdb holds only the in-frame ones, with some missing. The data contain 150,000 or so clones, approximately 81% of them singletons. The gene calls are TRBV7-8 and TRBJ2-5, with D perhaps TRBD2 (7 bases). Material for sequencing was PBMCs. The clonotype originates from a man aged 25 to 45 in good health and CMV-seronegative. The CDR3 loop is CASSLVRGLETQYF. Here the CDR3 DNA reads TGTGCCAGCAGCTTAGTGCGGGGGCTGGAGACCCAGTACTTC.